This TCR beta chain was sequenced in a study of blood T cell repertoires in COVID-19. Germline V gene data show CDR1 as SGHRS and CDR2 as YFSETQ. V was trimmed by 2 bases and J by 4 bases, leaving 12 bases between them. The CDR3 extends over 14 amino acids. This clone was observed a few times. This table comes from immunoSEQ multiplex PCR, and its TCRdb copy is limited to in-frame clones, with some not included. The sample consists of under 250,000 clones, roughly 83% of them appearing once. The specimen sequenced was peripheral blood. This chain uses TRBV5-1 with TRBJ2-5; D is unresolved. This clonotype was sampled from a woman aged 40 to 50 with COVID-19, enrolled during active disease. The CDR3 here is CASSLLNGRETQYF. In nucleotides, the CDR3 is TGCGCCAGCAGCTTACTAAACGGCCGAGAGACCCAGTACTTC.